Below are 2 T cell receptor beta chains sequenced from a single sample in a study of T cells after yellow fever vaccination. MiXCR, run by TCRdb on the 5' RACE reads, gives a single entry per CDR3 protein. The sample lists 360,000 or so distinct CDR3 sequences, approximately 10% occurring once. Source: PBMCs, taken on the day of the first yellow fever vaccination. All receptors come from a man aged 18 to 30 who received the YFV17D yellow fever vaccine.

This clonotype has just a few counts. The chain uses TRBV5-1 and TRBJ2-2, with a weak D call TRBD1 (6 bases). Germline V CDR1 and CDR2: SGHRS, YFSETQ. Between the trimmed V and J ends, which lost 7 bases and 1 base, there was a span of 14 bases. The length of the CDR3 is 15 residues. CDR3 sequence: CASGHEGQNTGELFF. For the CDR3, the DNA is TGCGCCAGCGGTCACGAGGGACAGAACACCGGGGAGCTGTTTTTT.

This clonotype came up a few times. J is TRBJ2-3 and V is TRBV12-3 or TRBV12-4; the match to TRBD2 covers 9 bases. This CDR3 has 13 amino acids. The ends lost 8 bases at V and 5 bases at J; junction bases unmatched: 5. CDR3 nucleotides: TGTGCCAGCGTAGCGGGGGAGGTAGATACGCAGTATTTT. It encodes CASVAGEVDTQYF.